This TCR beta chain appears in the sequencing data of a study of untreated major depressive disorder. Overall study results and limits: Sequencing showed nonsignificant TRBV25-01 and TRBV02-01 differences matching flow cytometry.

To note about this clone: Its antigen remains unidentified.

Trimming at V came to 1 base and at J to 10 bases, leaving 8 bases not matched to a gene. The germline gives CDR1 MGHDK, CDR2 SYGVNS. The CDR3 contains 15 residues. Every participant had European ancestry. Controls lacked current or lifetime mood disorder and scored 5 or less on depressive symptoms. Magnetic negative selection enriched CD4+ T cells from thawed PBMCs. Profiling relied on immunoSEQ multiplex PCR, and the TCRdb table lists in-frame clones only, not all of them. The data contain 20,000 or so clones, about 85% of them seen just once; the ten biggest clones take up less than 1%. This TCR came from a woman aged 30 to 39 in good health. The chain recombines TRBV25-1 with TRBJ2-1; TRBD1 aligns across 9 bases. Specimen: CD4+ T cells from PBMCs. The CDR3, as DNA: TGTGCCAGCAGTGAATCACGGACAGGGGAGGTGGAGCAGTTCTTC. This gives the protein CASSESRTGEVEQFF.